This T cell receptor beta chain comes out of a study of blood T cell repertoires in COVID-19. CDR3 length: 15 residues. The germline gives CDR1 LNHDA, CDR2 SQIVND (reference sequence). Trimming cost V 3 bases and J 0 bases, with 9 bases left between them. TCRdb's copy holds only in-frame clones and misses some; the assay was immunoSEQ multiplex PCR. The sample holds approximately 130,000 clones; about four fifths are singletons and the top ten take 18%. Material for sequencing was PBMCs or T cells enriched from blood (not recorded which). This clonotype was sampled from a young man who had recovered from COVID-19. V gene TRBV19 combines with J gene TRBJ1-3; TRBD1 might be the D (6 bases). CDR3 sequence reads: CASSIRDNSGNTIYF. CDR3 coding DNA: TGTGCCAGTAGTATTCGGGACAACTCTGGAAACACCATATATTTT.